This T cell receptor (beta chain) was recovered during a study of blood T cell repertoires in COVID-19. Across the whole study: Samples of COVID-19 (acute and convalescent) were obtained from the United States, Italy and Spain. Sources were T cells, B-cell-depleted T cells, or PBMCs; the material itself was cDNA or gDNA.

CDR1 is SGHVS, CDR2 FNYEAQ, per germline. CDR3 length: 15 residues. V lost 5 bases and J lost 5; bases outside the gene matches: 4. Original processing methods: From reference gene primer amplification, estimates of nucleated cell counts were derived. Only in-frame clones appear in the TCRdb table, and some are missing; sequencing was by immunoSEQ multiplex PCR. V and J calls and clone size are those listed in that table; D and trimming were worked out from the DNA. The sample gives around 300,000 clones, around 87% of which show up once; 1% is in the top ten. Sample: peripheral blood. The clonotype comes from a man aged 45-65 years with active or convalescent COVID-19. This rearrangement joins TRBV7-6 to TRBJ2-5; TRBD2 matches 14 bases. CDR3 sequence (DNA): TGTGCCAGCAGCCCGGGACTAGCGGGGGAGGAGACCCAGTACTTC. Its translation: CASSPGLAGEETQYF.